This is a list of T cell receptor beta chains from one sample in a study of cytomegalovirus exposure and HLA in healthy donors. Generated by immunoSEQ multiplex PCR, the TCRdb table keeps only in-frame clones and is missing some. The sample yields roughly 200,000 clones, about two thirds seen once. The sequenced material came from PBMCs. These receptors originate from a man aged 40-49 years in good health and CMV-seropositive. The CDR3 runs from the conserved cysteine through the conserved F or W. D genes are given only for firm matches. Size tells how often a clone was seen (once, few, many) or the class of an expanded clone, and some rows leave it out.

clone size: -; J gene: TRBJ2-1; V gene: TRBV9; D gene: -; CDR3 protein: CASTEGGAISDEQFF; CDR3 DNA: TGTGCCAGCACCGAGGGGGGGGCCATCAGTGATGAGCAGTTCTTC
clone size: -; J gene: TRBJ1-1; V gene: TRBV9; D gene: TRBD1; CDR3 protein: CASSVSTGVNTEAFF; CDR3 DNA: TGTGCCAGCAGCGTGTCGACAGGGGTGAACACTGAAGCTTTCTTT
clone size: -; J gene: TRBJ2-7; V gene: TRBV6-5; D gene: -; CDR3 protein: CASRFRDFSYEQYF; CDR3 DNA: TGTGCCAGCAGGTTCCGGGACTTCTCCTACGAGCAGTACTTC
clone size: -; J gene: TRBJ1-2; V gene: TRBV5-4; D gene: TRBD1; CDR3 protein: CASSLGGQAAYGYTF; CDR3 DNA: TGTGCCAGCAGCTTGGGAGGACAGGCCGCTTATGGCTACACCTTC
clone size: once; J gene: TRBJ2-2; V gene: TRBV6-5; D gene: -; CDR3 protein: CASSHDRNTGELFF; CDR3 DNA: TGTGCCAGCAGTCACGACAGGAACACCGGGGAGCTGTTTTTT
clone size: -; J gene: TRBJ1-1; V gene: TRBV6-1; D gene: -; CDR3 protein: CASREGWTEAFF; CDR3 DNA: TGTGCCAGCAGGGAGGGTTGGACTGAAGCTTTCTTT
clone size: -; J gene: TRBJ2-1; V gene: TRBV5-4; D gene: TRBD1; CDR3 protein: CASSSEDRDEQFF; CDR3 DNA: TGTGCCAGCAGCAGCGAGGACAGGGATGAGCAGTTCTTC
clone size: -; J gene: TRBJ2-7; V gene: TRBV2; D gene: TRBD1; CDR3 protein: CASSEASRDSLYEQYF; CDR3 DNA: TGTGCCAGCAGTGAAGCCTCCCGGGACAGCCTCTACGAGCAGTACTTC
clone size: -; J gene: TRBJ2-5; V gene: TRBV5-5; D gene: TRBD2; CDR3 protein: CASSPGLFQETQYF; CDR3 DNA: TGTGCCAGCAGCCCGGGACTATTCCAAGAGACCCAGTACTTC
clone size: -; J gene: TRBJ1-2; V gene: TRBV20-1; D gene: -; CDR3 protein: CSALNSYGYTF; CDR3 DNA: TGCAGTGCCCTGAACAGTTATGGCTACACCTTC
clone size: -; J gene: TRBJ1-2; V gene: TRBV5-1; D gene: -; CDR3 protein: CASSPPHGRKLRGNYGYTF; CDR3 DNA: TGCGCCAGCAGCCCCCCCCACGGGAGGAAACTGAGAGGTAACTATGGCTACACCTTC
clone size: -; J gene: TRBJ2-5; V gene: TRBV2; D gene: TRBD2; CDR3 protein: CASSEGRGGRERDF; CDR3 DNA: TGTGCCAGCAGTGAGGGGCGGGGGGGAAGAGAGAGGGACTTC
clone size: -; J gene: TRBJ2-7; V gene: TRBV6-1; D gene: TRBD1; CDR3 protein: CASTRQGFAYEQYF; CDR3 DNA: TGTGCCAGCACTCGACAGGGTTTTGCCTACGAGCAGTACTTC
clone size: -; J gene: TRBJ1-6; V gene: TRBV27; D gene: TRBD1; CDR3 protein: CASSTGTGWVSPLHF; CDR3 DNA: TGTGCCAGCAGTACCGGGACAGGGTGGGTCTCACCCCTCCACTTT
clone size: once; J gene: TRBJ2-7; V gene: TRBV7-9; D gene: TRBD2; CDR3 protein: CASRPGLAGNYEQYF; CDR3 DNA: TGTGCCAGCAGACCCGGACTAGCGGGGAACTACGAGCAGTACTTC
clone size: few; J gene: TRBJ1-1; V gene: TRBV6-1; D gene: -; CDR3 protein: CASSERAAGAFF; CDR3 DNA: TGTGCCAGCAGTGAACGTGCGGCGGGTGCTTTCTTT
clone size: few; J gene: TRBJ1-5; V gene: TRBV5-6; D gene: -; CDR3 protein: CASSLPDQPQHF; CDR3 DNA: TGTGCCAGCAGCTTGCCTGATCAGCCCCAGCATTTT
clone size: few; J gene: TRBJ2-7; V gene: TRBV2; D gene: -; CDR3 protein: CASSGTRYEQYF; CDR3 DNA: TGTGCCAGCAGTGGCACACGCTACGAGCAGTACTTC
clone size: -; J gene: TRBJ1-1; V gene: TRBV9; D gene: TRBD1; CDR3 protein: CASSVRDRESEAFF; CDR3 DNA: TGTGCCAGCAGCGTCCGGGACAGGGAAAGTGAAGCTTTCTTT
clone size: -; J gene: TRBJ2-7; V gene: TRBV27; D gene: -; CDR3 protein: CASSPRVGNEQYF; CDR3 DNA: TGTGCCAGCAGCCCGCGGGTTGGGAACGAGCAGTACTTC
clone size: -; J gene: TRBJ2-7; V gene: TRBV7-9; D gene: TRBD1; CDR3 protein: CSSSSGTGGPYEQYF; CDR3 DNA: TGTTCCAGCAGCTCCGGGACAGGGGGCCCCTACGAGCAGTACTTC
clone size: -; J gene: TRBJ1-2; V gene: TRBV27; D gene: -; CDR3 protein: CASIPRWQGGYGYTF; CDR3 DNA: TGTGCCAGCATCCCCAGGTGGCAGGGAGGTTATGGCTACACCTTC
clone size: -; J gene: TRBJ1-5; V gene: TRBV18; D gene: -; CDR3 protein: CASSQDINQPQHF; CDR3 DNA: TGTGCCAGCTCTCAGGATATCAATCAGCCCCAGCATTTT
clone size: -; J gene: TRBJ1-2; V gene: TRBV4-1; D gene: TRBD1; CDR3 protein: CASSQELAGQGIYGYTF; CDR3 DNA: TGCGCCAGCAGCCAAGAGCTGGCGGGACAGGGTATCTATGGCTACACCTTC
clone size: once; J gene: TRBJ2-7; V gene: TRBV15; D gene: -; CDR3 protein: CATSRAGLPGTYEQYF; CDR3 DNA: TGTGCCACCAGCAGGGCGGGACTTCCTGGGACCTACGAGCAGTACTTC
clone size: -; J gene: TRBJ1-4; V gene: TRBV12-1; D gene: -; CDR3 protein: CASSDRGKSQFF; CDR3 DNA: TGTGCCAGCAGCGACCGGGGAAAGAGTCAGTTTTTT
clone size: -; J gene: TRBJ1-1; V gene: TRBV25-1; D gene: TRBD1; CDR3 protein: CASSESGQGLNTEAFF; CDR3 DNA: TGTGCCAGCAGTGAATCGGGACAGGGACTGAACACTGAAGCTTTCTTT
clone size: few; J gene: TRBJ1-2; V gene: TRBV5-4; D gene: -; CDR3 protein: CASSLVGGVNYGYTF; CDR3 DNA: TGTGCCAGCAGCTTGGTAGGGGGAGTTAACTATGGCTACACCTTC
clone size: -; J gene: TRBJ1-2; V gene: TRBV28; D gene: -; CDR3 protein: CASSRAGTSGGYTF; CDR3 DNA: TGTGCCAGCAGCCGCGCCGGGACATCGGGAGGCTACACCTTC
clone size: few; J gene: TRBJ2-1; V gene: TRBV9; D gene: TRBD2; CDR3 protein: CASSVEGGGGYNEQFF; CDR3 DNA: TGTGCCAGCAGCGTAGAGGGCGGGGGGGGATACAATGAGCAGTTCTTC
clone size: -; J gene: TRBJ1-6; V gene: TRBV11-2; D gene: TRBD1; CDR3 protein: CASSLGPGGLSPLHF; CDR3 DNA: TGTGCCAGCAGCTTAGGGCCAGGGGGCTTGTCACCCCTCCACTTT
clone size: -; J gene: TRBJ2-7; V gene: TRBV25-1; D gene: -; CDR3 protein: CASSPLDSYEQYF; CDR3 DNA: TGTGCCAGCAGTCCGTTAGACAGTTACGAGCAGTACTTC
clone size: -; J gene: TRBJ2-6; V gene: TRBV5-8; D gene: -; CDR3 protein: CASSRFTGHGANVLTF; CDR3 DNA: TGTGCCAGCAGTCGCTTTACAGGGCATGGGGCCAACGTCCTGACTTTC
clone size: once; J gene: TRBJ2-3; V gene: TRBV19; D gene: -; CDR3 protein: CASSPRPSADTQYF; CDR3 DNA: TGTGCCAGTAGTCCAAGGCCGAGCGCAGATACGCAGTATTTT
clone size: -; J gene: TRBJ1-4; V gene: TRBV7-9; D gene: -; CDR3 protein: CASSLLRQAANEKLFF; CDR3 DNA: TGTGCCAGCAGCTTACTGAGACAGGCTGCTAATGAAAAACTGTTTTTT
clone size: -; J gene: TRBJ1-1; V gene: TRBV4-3; D gene: TRBD1; CDR3 protein: CASSQDPAGGSYSEAFF; CDR3 DNA: TGCGCCAGCAGCCAAGATCCGGCAGGGGGGTCGTACTCTGAAGCTTTCTTT
clone size: -; J gene: TRBJ1-3; V gene: TRBV9; D gene: -; CDR3 protein: CASSAGGEDGNTIYF; CDR3 DNA: TGTGCCAGCAGCGCGGGGGGCGAGGACGGAAACACCATATATTTT
clone size: -; J gene: TRBJ2-7; V gene: TRBV27; D gene: -; CDR3 protein: CASSSFPGSYEQYF; CDR3 DNA: TGTGCCAGCAGCTCTTTCCCGGGGTCCTACGAGCAGTACTTC
clone size: few; J gene: TRBJ2-1; V gene: TRBV7-2; D gene: TRBD2; CDR3 protein: CASNPRGGVYNEQFF; CDR3 DNA: TGTGCCAGCAACCCTCGGGGGGGAGTCTACAATGAGCAGTTCTTC
clone size: -; J gene: TRBJ1-1; V gene: TRBV6-4; D gene: TRBD1; CDR3 protein: CASSDSAAGGNTEAFF; CDR3 DNA: TGTGCCAGCAGTGACTCGGCCGCAGGGGGGAACACTGAAGCTTTCTTT
clone size: -; J gene: TRBJ1-5; V gene: TRBV2; D gene: -; CDR3 protein: CASSESRFNQPQHF; CDR3 DNA: TGTGCCAGCAGTGAGAGTCGATTCAATCAGCCCCAGCATTTT
clone size: few; J gene: TRBJ1-3; V gene: TRBV6-5; D gene: TRBD1; CDR3 protein: CASSTRDRGNTIYF; CDR3 DNA: TGTGCCAGCAGTACACGGGACAGGGGAAACACCATATATTTT
clone size: -; J gene: TRBJ1-1; V gene: TRBV6-4; D gene: -; CDR3 protein: CASSDTDRNTEAFF; CDR3 DNA: TGTGCCAGCAGTGACACGGACAGGAACACTGAAGCTTTCTTT
clone size: few; J gene: TRBJ2-2; V gene: TRBV7-2; D gene: -; CDR3 protein: CASTRISGSNTGELFF; CDR3 DNA: TGTGCCAGCACGCGTATTAGCGGATCGAACACCGGGGAGCTGTTTTTT
clone size: -; J gene: TRBJ2-3; V gene: TRBV7-9; D gene: TRBD2; CDR3 protein: CSSSRSGGNTDTQYF; CDR3 DNA: TGTTCCAGCAGCCGTAGCGGGGGAAACACAGATACGCAGTATTTT
clone size: -; J gene: TRBJ1-3; V gene: TRBV25-1; D gene: TRBD1; CDR3 protein: CASSGTGNSGNTIYF; CDR3 DNA: TGTGCCAGCAGTGGGACAGGGAACTCTGGAAACACCATATATTTT
clone size: -; J gene: TRBJ1-5; V gene: TRBV15; D gene: -; CDR3 protein: CATSIGLHQPQHF; CDR3 DNA: TGTGCCACCAGCATCGGACTTCATCAGCCCCAGCATTTT
clone size: -; J gene: TRBJ1-5; V gene: TRBV6-7; D gene: TRBD1; CDR3 protein: CASSYFRGRGLGQPQHF; CDR3 DNA: TGTGCCAGCAGTTACTTCCGGGGCAGGGGGCTGGGGCAGCCCCAGCATTTT